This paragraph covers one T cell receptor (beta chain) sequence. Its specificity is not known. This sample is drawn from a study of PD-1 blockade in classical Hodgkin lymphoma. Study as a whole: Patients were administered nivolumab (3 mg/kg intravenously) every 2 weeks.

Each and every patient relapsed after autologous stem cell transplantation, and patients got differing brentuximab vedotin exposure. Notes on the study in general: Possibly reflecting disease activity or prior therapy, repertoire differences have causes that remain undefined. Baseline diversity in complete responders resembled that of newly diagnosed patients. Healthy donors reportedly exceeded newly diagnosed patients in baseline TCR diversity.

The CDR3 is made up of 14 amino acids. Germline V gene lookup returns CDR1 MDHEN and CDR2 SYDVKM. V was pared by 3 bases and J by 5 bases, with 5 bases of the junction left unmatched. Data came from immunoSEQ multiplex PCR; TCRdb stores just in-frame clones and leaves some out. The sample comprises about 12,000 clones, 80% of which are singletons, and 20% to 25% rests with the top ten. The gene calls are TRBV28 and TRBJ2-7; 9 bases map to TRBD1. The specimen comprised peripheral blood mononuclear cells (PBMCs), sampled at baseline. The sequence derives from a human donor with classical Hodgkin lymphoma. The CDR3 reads CASSFGTGSHEQYF. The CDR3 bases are TGTGCCAGCAGTTTCGGGACAGGGTCCCACGAGCAGTACTTC.